The 22 T cell receptor beta chains below all came from one sample that was sequenced in a study of blood T cell repertoires in COVID-19. Produced via immunoSEQ multiplex PCR; TCRdb's table is partial and in-frame only. The sample has approximately 320,000 clones, 85% to 90% seen once. Input material: peripheral blood. The receptors here all came from a woman aged 25 to 45 with COVID-19, enrolled during active disease.

The chain employs TRBV7-8 and TRBJ2-3; TRBD2 agrees at 11 bases. CDR3 length: 20 residues. Trimming at V came to 4 bases and at J to 2 bases, leaving 17 bases not matched to a gene. CDR1 and CDR2 (germline): SGHVS, FQNEAQ. In DNA form, the CDR3 reads TGTGCCAGCAGCTCCTACGCACTAGCGGGGGCCATACTTAACACAGATACGCAGTATTTT. It encodes CASSSYALAGAILNTDTQYF.

The chain combines TRBV28 with TRBJ1-1, with a tentative D call TRBD1 (5 bases). Germline CDR1 is MDHEN and CDR2 is SYDVKM. The V end lost 4 bases, the J end lost 5 bases, and 14 bases lay between the germline ends. The CDR3 length is 14 residues. CDR3 nucleotide sequence: TGTGCCAGCAGTTCTAGAGGGGCGGGGACTGAAGCTTTCTTT. The encoded protein is CASSSRGAGTEAFF.

The chain employs TRBV7-9 and TRBJ1-1; the D gene is possibly TRBD1 (5 bases). The CDR3 contains 15 residues. The germline gives CDR1 SEHNR, CDR2 FQNEAQ (reference sequence). V lost 3 bases and J lost 5, with 16 bases in between. The CDR3 region is CASSLTVFAGTEAFF. DNA for the CDR3: TGTGCCAGCAGCTTGACAGTTTTTGCAGGGACTGAAGCTTTCTTT.

The sample holds one count of this clone. The chain has TRBV28 and TRBJ2-2, with 8 bases fitting TRBD1. Germline V CDR1 and CDR2: MDHEN, SYDVKM. This CDR3 spans 15 amino acids. V dropped 3 bases and J dropped 6; count of bases not matched to a gene: 6. CDR3 protein: CASSFLDRDPGELFF. Here the CDR3 DNA reads TGTGCCAGCAGTTTTCTGGACAGGGATCCCGGGGAGCTGTTTTTT.

CDR3 nucleotides: TGTGCCAGCAGATCGGACAGGGCCGGTCCCGGGGAGCTGTTTTTT. As protein: CASRSDRAGPGELFF. The chain recombines TRBV7-9 with TRBJ2-2, with 8 bases lining up with TRBD1. Trimming cost V 6 bases and J 6 bases; bases outside gene matches: 9. The V gene's germline CDR1 is SEHNR and CDR2 FQNEAQ (reference sequence). This CDR3 spans 15 amino acids.

The chain recombines TRBV7-9 with TRBJ1-6; 8 nucleotides agree with TRBD1. Germline loops: CDR1 SEHNR, CDR2 FQNEAQ (reference sequence). Germline trimming cut 6 bases from V and 9 bases from J; bases unmatched to any gene: 7. This CDR3 has 14 residues. The CDR3 loop is CASSRTGMISPLHF. For the CDR3, the DNA is TGTGCCAGCAGTAGGACAGGGATGATTTCACCCCTCCACTTT.

The rearrangement links TRBV28 to TRBJ1-2; 10 bases are shared with TRBD1. V trimming: 4 bases; J trimming: 3 bases; junction bases outside the gene matches: 8. This CDR3 comprises 16 residues. Germline lookup yields CDR1 MDHEN and CDR2 SYDVKM. CDR3 nucleotide sequence: TGTGCCAGCAGTTCCCCGGGACAGGGGACCTACTATGGCTACACCTTC. The encoded protein is CASSSPGQGTYYGYTF.

This chain connects TRBV5-1 to TRBJ1-1; TRBD1 is a possible D gene (5 bases). Per the germline V gene, CDR1 is SGHRS and CDR2 is YFSETQ. This CDR3 is 18 amino acids long. Trimming removed 0 bases at V and 4 bases at J, with 22 bases between. The CDR3 here is CASSLGWGWDLAGTEAFF. In DNA form, the CDR3 reads TGCGCCAGCAGCTTGGGTTGGGGCTGGGACTTAGCGGGCACTGAAGCTTTCTTT.

V is TRBV3-1 (or the pseudogene TRBV3-2) and J is TRBJ1-3; tentative D call: TRBD1 (6 bases). V was shortened by 4 bases and J by 0 bases, with 10 bases between the two germline ends. Germline V CDR1 and CDR2: LGHDT, YNNKEL (reference sequence). The CDR3 spans 15 residues. The CDR3 nucleotides read TGTGCCAGCAGCCCGTTGACAGGCTCTGGAAACACCATATATTTT. Translating it yields CASSPLTGSGNTIYF.

The chain combines TRBV18 with TRBJ2-1, with 7 bases matching TRBD2. V shed 1 base, J shed 9 bases, and the junction held 3 bases outside the gene matches. The CDR3 has 13 amino acids. Germline CDR1 reads KGHSH; CDR2 reads LQKENI. The CDR3 DNA sequence: TGTGCCAGCTCACCACAGGGGAGGGGTGAGCAGTTCTTC. It specifies CASSPQGRGEQFF.

The V call is TRBV2, the J call TRBJ1-2, with 8 bases identical to TRBD1. CDR3 length: 18 amino acids. With 4 bases clipped from V and 8 bases from J, the junction kept 21 bases outside the gene matches. The V gene's germline CDR1 is SNHLY and CDR2 FYNNEI. CDR3 loop: CASSAQGALLTREGGYTF. CDR3 coding DNA: TGTGCCAGCAGTGCCCAGGGGGCCTTGTTGACTCGGGAAGGGGGCTACACCTTC.

The CDR3 DNA follows: TGCAGCGTTAGAGGGGGAAGCACAGATACGCAGTATTTT. This translates into CSVRGGSTDTQYF. The V gene is TRBV29-1, the J gene TRBJ2-3, with D possibly matching TRBD1 (6 bases). The V end was cut by 5 bases, the J end by 0 bases, with 9 bases between. CDR1 is SQVTM, CDR2 ANQGSEA, per germline. The CDR3 covers 13 residues.

V and J are TRBV2 and TRBJ1-3, with 9 bases that match TRBD1. Germline values: CDR1 SNHLY, CDR2 FYNNEI. The V segment lost 6 bases and the J segment 1 base; nucleotides outside the gene matches: 4. The CDR3 consists of 15 residues. The CDR3 sequence is CASSADRGSGNTIYF. DNA for the CDR3: TGTGCCAGCAGCGCCGACAGGGGGTCTGGAAACACCATATATTTT.

The rearrangement links TRBV7-6 to TRBJ1-2, with TRBD1 matching over 8 bases. CDR1 is SGHVS, CDR2 FNYEAQ, per germline. The CDR3 spans 15 residues. With V trimmed by 4 bases and J by 4 bases, 8 bases remained unmatched. The CDR3 coding sequence is TGTGCCAGCAGCTCGTTAGACAGGGGTGGCTATGGCTACACCTTC. It translates to CASSSLDRGGYGYTF.

This sequence joins TRBV30 and TRBJ2-3; possible D gene TRBD2, 5 bases. This CDR3 is built from 14 residues. Deletions cut 3 bases from V and 7 bases from J, with 17 bases between. Germline V lookup: CDR1 GTSNPN, CDR2 SVGIG (reference sequence). CDR3 amino acids: CAWSAGPSINTQYF. As DNA, the CDR3 is TGTGCCTGGAGCGCTGGGCCTAGCATAAATACGCAGTATTTT.

J is TRBJ1-1 and V is TRBV12-3 or TRBV12-4; 7 bases match TRBD1. J was trimmed by 5 bases and V by 5 bases; bases with no gene match: 5. CDR3 length: 13 amino acids. The CDR3 protein is CASSLTGRTEAFF. The CDR3 DNA sequence: TGTGCCAGCAGTCTGACAGGGAGAACTGAAGCTTTCTTT.

V and J are TRBV5-1 and TRBJ1-1; 8 bases align to TRBD1. Germline lookup yields CDR1 SGHRS and CDR2 YFSETQ. The CDR3 covers 15 residues. With V trimmed by 2 bases and J by 4 bases, 7 bases remained unmatched. CDR3 in amino acids: CASSFAGQASTEAFF. The CDR3 coding sequence is TGCGCCAGCAGCTTTGCGGGACAGGCGAGCACTGAAGCTTTCTTT.

This chain links TRBV6-5 with TRBJ1-4; no reliable D call. The germline V and J ends were trimmed by 2 bases and 6 bases, with 10 bases remaining between them. The CDR3 extends over 14 amino acids. Germline V gene sequence: CDR1 MNHEY, CDR2 SVGAGI. Here the CDR3 reads CASSYTEADEKLFF. CDR3 nucleotides: TGTGCCAGCAGTTACACTGAGGCTGATGAAAAACTGTTTTTT.

The chain couples TRBV7-2 to TRBJ1-5, with TRBD1 matching 8 bases. CDR3 length equals 16 residues. Germline assignment: CDR1 SGHTA and CDR2 FQGNSA. Germline trimming cut 5 bases from V and 1 base from J; bases unmatched to any gene: 7. CDR3 in amino acids: CASSSRQGSSNQPQHF. CDR3 coding DNA: TGTGCCAGCAGCAGCCGACAGGGGAGCAGCAATCAGCCCCAGCATTTT.

In this sample, this clone turned up a few times. J is TRBJ2-3 and V is TRBV7-9, with 8 positions matching TRBD2. The CDR3 has 14 residues. CDR1 is SEHNR and CDR2 is FQNEAQ in the germline V gene (reference sequence). V was clipped by 5 bases and J by 1 base; unmatched bases: 2. CDR3 sequence: CASSATSGTDTQYF. In nucleotides, the CDR3 is TGTGCCAGCAGCGCGACTAGCGGCACAGATACGCAGTATTTT.

The chain links TRBV7-6 to TRBJ2-5; 11 nucleotides line up with TRBD2. The germline CDR1 and CDR2 sequences are SGHVS and FNYEAQ. The CDR3 runs to 16 residues. V shed 0 bases and J 5 bases; nucleotides not matched to a gene: 5. The DNA of the CDR3 is TGTGCCAGCAGCTTAGCCCTAGCGGGGGGCGAGGAGACCCAGTACTTC. This gives the protein CASSLALAGGEETQYF.

The chain couples TRBV5-5 to TRBJ2-2, with TRBD1 identical over 7 bases. The CDR3 runs to 14 residues. Germline loops: CDR1 SGHKS, CDR2 YYEKEE (reference sequence). V dropped 5 bases and J dropped 3; count of bases not matched to a gene: 4. The CDR3 sequence: CASSSDRDTGELFF. CDR3 nucleotides: TGTGCCAGCAGTTCCGACAGGGACACCGGGGAGCTGTTTTTT.